Given below is one T cell receptor beta chain in context. Its antigen is as yet unknown. Between the trimmed V and J ends, which lost 1 base and 6 bases, there was a span of 10 bases. Per germline, CDR1 MNHEY and CDR2 SMNVEV (reference sequence). The CDR3 runs to 14 residues. Donors were Caucasian adults residing in Nashville, Tennessee, USA. These data originate in a study of shared clonotypes between healthy human individuals. General study points: Naive subsets generally exceeded memory subsets in estimated richness. Sampling covered nothing but blood. Tissue TCR repertoires likely differ from those found in blood. Of the naive CD4 clonotypes, around 5% were shared across a handful of donors.

Here immunoSEQ multiplex PCR was the method, and the copy in TCRdb shows in-frame clones only, minus some. The table includes 600,000 to 750,000 clones, approximately 75% detected once. The receptor was isolated from a woman in her twenties or thirties in good health. The sequenced material came from memory CD4+ T cells sorted from blood. Subset specified: CD45RA-negative fraction. The chain joins TRBV27 to TRBJ2-1; D is perhaps TRBD2 (5 bases). The CDR3 is CASSLWRRFNEQFF. CDR3 DNA: TGTGCCAGCAGTTTATGGAGGAGGTTCAATGAGCAGTTCTTC.